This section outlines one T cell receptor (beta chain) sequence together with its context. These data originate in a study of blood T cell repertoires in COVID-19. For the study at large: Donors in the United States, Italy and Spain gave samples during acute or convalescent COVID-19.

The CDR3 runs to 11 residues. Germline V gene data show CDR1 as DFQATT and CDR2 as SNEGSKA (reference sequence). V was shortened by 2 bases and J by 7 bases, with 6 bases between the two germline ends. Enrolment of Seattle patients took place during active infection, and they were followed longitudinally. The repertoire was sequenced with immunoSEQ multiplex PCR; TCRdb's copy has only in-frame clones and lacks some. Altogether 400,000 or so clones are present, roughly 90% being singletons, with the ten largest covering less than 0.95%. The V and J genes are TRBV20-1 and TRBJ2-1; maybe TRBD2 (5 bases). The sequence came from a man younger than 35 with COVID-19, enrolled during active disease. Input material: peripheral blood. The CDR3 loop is CSARRLNEQFF. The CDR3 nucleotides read TGCAGTGCTAGAAGACTAAATGAGCAGTTCTTC.